Following are 19 T cell receptor beta chains from one sample sequenced in a study of technical replicates of blood from several donors. Produced via immunoSEQ multiplex PCR; TCRdb's table is partial and in-frame only. This sample yields approximately 69,000 clones, of which almost 98% are seen a single time; approximately 0.21% belongs to the top ten. Sequenced: T cells isolated from PBMCs. Receptor source: a human donor in good health.

The rearrangement links TRBV7-9 to TRBJ1-2; 8 nucleotides match TRBD1. CDR3 size: 13 residues. The germline CDR1 and CDR2 sequences are SEHNR and FQNEAQ (reference sequence). The trim removed 4 bases at V and 6 bases at J, leaving 4 bases unmatched. CDR3 in DNA: TGTGCCAGCAGCTGGACAGGGATGGATGGCTACACCTTC. Translated: CASSWTGMDGYTF.

The chain joins TRBV28 to TRBJ1-5; 8 bases are shared with TRBD1. V shed 5 bases and J 4 bases; nucleotides not matched to a gene: 4. The germline gives CDR1 MDHEN, CDR2 SYDVKM. This CDR3 region has 14 residues. CDR3 sequence: CASSRQGFNQPQHF. CDR3 bases: TGTGCCAGCAGTCGACAGGGGTTTAATCAGCCCCAGCATTTT.

This clone has just one count. This chain uses TRBV29-1 with TRBJ2-1; 7 bases map to TRBD1. V was clipped by 6 bases and J by 0 bases; unmatched bases: 5. The CDR3 contains 14 residues. Germline V gene lookup returns CDR1 SQVTM and CDR2 ANQGSEA. In DNA, the CDR3 is TGCAGCGTGGTGACAGGGAGCTCCTACAATGAGCAGTTCTTC. Translated: CSVVTGSSYNEQFF.

This clone was found a few times. The genes are TRBV5-6 and TRBJ2-5; 13 nucleotides match TRBD2. The CDR3 loop spans 15 amino acids. The junction had 3 bases not matched to a gene; V was cut back by 1 base and J by 6 bases. The germline V gene has CDR1 SGHDT and CDR2 YYEEEE. This CDR3 reads CASSLWTSGSQTQYF. The CDR3, as DNA: TGTGCCAGCAGCTTGTGGACTAGCGGGAGCCAGACCCAGTACTTC. Supplemented by reference TRBV5-6 and TRBJ2-5, the full variable domain reads DAGVTQSPTHLIKTRGQQVTLRCSPKSGHDTVSWYQQALGQGPQFIFQYYEEEERQRGNFPDRFSGHQFPNYSSELNVNALLLGDSALYLCASSLWTSGSQTQYFGPGTRLLVL.

The chain has TRBV9 and TRBJ1-3, with D maybe TRBD1 (6 bases). Germline assignment: CDR1 SGDLS and CDR2 YYNGEE. V lost 3 bases, J lost 3 bases, and 13 bases lay in between. The CDR3 contains 15 residues. The CDR3 sequence: CASSGRPGHGNTIYF. The CDR3 nucleotides read TGTGCCAGCAGCGGACGCCCGGGACATGGAAACACCATATATTTT.

The genes are TRBV30 and TRBJ2-7; TRBD1 aligns across 8 bases. Germline values: CDR1 GTSNPN, CDR2 SVGIG (reference sequence). The V segment lost 1 base and the J segment 3 bases; nucleotides outside the gene matches: 5. The CDR3 is 14 residues long. The CDR3 sequence is CAWSGQGIGYEQYF. The CDR3 nucleotides read TGTGCCTGGAGTGGACAGGGGATCGGCTACGAGCAGTACTTC.

The count of this clone is one. The chain combines TRBV10-2 with TRBJ1-2, with D perhaps matching TRBD1 (6 bases). Germline CDR1 reads WSHSY; CDR2 reads SAAADI. Trimming took 11 bases from V and 3 from J, leaving 10 bases between them. The length of the CDR3 is 11 residues. DNA for the CDR3: TGCGCCTGCCGACAGGACTATGGCTACACCTTC. It encodes CACRQDYGYTF.

The chain is built from TRBV28 and TRBJ2-2, with TRBD1 matching over 7 bases. V gave up 5 bases and J gave up 5 bases; unmatched junction bases: 5. Germline V CDR1 and CDR2: MDHEN, SYDVKM. The CDR3 has 14 amino acids. The chain's CDR3 is CASSPGGRTGELFF. The CDR3 region has the DNA TGTGCCAGCAGTCCAGGGGGTAGGACCGGGGAGCTGTTTTTT. The full variable domain, rest sourced from reference TRBV28 and TRBJ2-2, is DVKVTQSSRYLVKRTGEKVFLECVQDMDHENMFWYRQDPGLGLRLIYFSYDVKMKEKGDIPEGYSVSREKKERFSLILESASTNQTSMYLCASSPGGRTGELFFGEGSRLTVL.

V usage is TRBV5-1 and J usage is TRBJ2-3, with TRBD1 identical over 7 bases. Unmatched junction bases numbered 2, after V lost 0 bases and J lost 4 bases. From germline, CDR1 is SGHRS and CDR2 YFSETQ. This CDR3 is 14 amino acids long. CDR3 in DNA: TGCGCCAGCAGCTTGGGGCAGGGGGCAGATACGCAGTATTTT. It codes for CASSLGQGADTQYF.

This rearrangement joins TRBV10-2 to TRBJ2-5; 10 nucleotides match TRBD2. V lost 7 bases and J lost 2; bases outside the gene matches: 4. CDR1 and CDR2 from the germline V gene are WSHSY and SAAADI. This CDR3 is 14 amino acids long. The CDR3 here is CASTSGGLQETQYF. In nucleotides, the CDR3 is TGCGCCAGCACTAGCGGGGGCCTACAAGAGACCCAGTACTTC.

This clone was recorded a few times. V and J are TRBV19 and TRBJ2-1; 7 nucleotides align to TRBD1. Germline assignment: CDR1 LNHDA and CDR2 SQIVND (reference sequence). The CDR3 runs 16 residues. The junction had 11 bases not matched to a gene; V was cut back by 5 bases and J by 4 bases. DNA for the CDR3: TGTGCCAGTAGTTCTGCCCGGGACAGAGCATACAATGAGCAGTTCTTC. It encodes CASSSARDRAYNEQFF.

The gene calls are TRBV7-2 and TRBJ1-2; 7 bases map to TRBD1. Trimming at V came to 5 bases and at J to 3 bases, leaving 15 bases not matched to a gene. The germline gives CDR1 SGHTA, CDR2 FQGNSA. The CDR3 is 17 amino acids. The CDR3 DNA sequence: TGTGCCAGCAGCCAACAAACTGACAGGGATGTTTACTATGGCTACACCTTC. The encoded protein is CASSQQTDRDVYYGYTF. Filled out from reference TRBV7-2 and TRBJ1-2, the complete variable domain reads GAGVSQSPSNKVTEKGKDVELRCDPISGHTALYWYRQSLGQGLEFLIYFQGNSAPDKSGLPSDRFSAERTGGSVSTLTIQRTQQEDSAVYLCASSQQTDRDVYYGYTFGSGTRLTVV.

In this sample, this clone turned up once. V is TRBV7-9 and J is TRBJ2-1; 13 bases agree with TRBD2. The germline V gene has CDR1 SEHNR and CDR2 FQNEAQ (reference sequence). The CDR3 runs to 17 residues. V lost 5 bases, J lost 1 base, and 5 bases stayed unmatched. In DNA form, the CDR3 reads TGTGCCAGCAGCCCGGGACTAGCGGGAAAATCCTACAATGAGCAGTTCTTC. It encodes CASSPGLAGKSYNEQFF.

This sequence joins TRBV10-1 and TRBJ2-7; D not resolved. CDR1 WNHNN and CDR2 SYGVQD come from the germline V gene (reference sequence). V was cut by 0 bases and J by 1 base, with 10 bases left in between. CDR3 size: 15 residues. The CDR3 region is CASSESKPPSYEQYF. The CDR3, as DNA: TGCGCCAGCAGTGAGTCTAAGCCACCTTCCTACGAGCAGTACTTC.

The chain uses TRBV5-6 and TRBJ2-7; tentative D call: TRBD2 (6 bases). V lost 4 bases, J lost 2 bases, and 13 bases lay in between. This CDR3 region has 14 residues. Germline CDR1 reads SGHDT; CDR2 reads YYEEEE. The CDR3 sequence: CASSPRDFTYEQYF. CDR3 bases: TGTGCCAGCAGCCCTCGGGACTTCACCTACGAGCAGTACTTC.

This chain uses TRBV25-1 with TRBJ2-2; 11 nucleotides match TRBD2. CDR1 is MGHDK and CDR2 is SYGVNS in the germline V gene. This CDR3 comprises 16 residues. Losses at the gene ends were 3 bases for V and 5 bases for J; bases not matched to a gene: 5. The CDR3: CASSDPGTSGTGELFF. The DNA for the CDR3 is TGTGCCAGCAGTGATCCCGGGACTAGCGGAACCGGGGAGCTGTTTTTT.

This chain connects TRBV30 to TRBJ2-7, with D hard to call. Germline-derived CDR1 and CDR2 are GTSNPN and SVGIG (reference sequence). V lost 4 bases and J 12 bases, leaving 19 bases between the germline ends. The CDR3 extends over 12 amino acids. CDR3 nucleotide sequence: TGTGCCTGGACTGGTACTGCAGGTGTAGGGTACTTC. Amino acid sequence: CAWTGTAGVGYF.

The CDR3 spells CASSFRGNTEAFF. The CDR3 DNA sequence: TGTGCCAGTAGTTTTCGGGGGAACACTGAAGCTTTCTTT. The chain is built from TRBV19 and TRBJ1-1; D ambiguous. V lost 5 bases to trimming and J lost 1 base, with 8 bases between them. Germline V gives CDR1 LNHDA, CDR2 SQIVND (reference sequence). This CDR3 comprises 13 residues. Full variable domain (outside the CDR3, taken from reference TRBV19 and TRBJ1-1): DGGITQSPKYLFRKEGQNVTLSCEQNLNHDAMYWYRQDPGQGLRLIYYSQIVNDFQKGDIAEGYSVSREKKESFPLTVTSAQKNPTAFYLCASSFRGNTEAFFGQGTRLTVV.

The CDR3 loop reads CASSFGDRGGNQPQHF. The DNA for the CDR3 is TGTGCCAGCAGTTTCGGGGACAGGGGCGGCAATCAGCCCCAGCATTTT. The chain carries TRBV6-6 and TRBJ1-5, with 10 nucleotides matching TRBD1. The trim removed 4 bases at V and 2 bases at J, leaving 5 bases unmatched. The CDR3 runs to 16 residues. Germline V gene data show CDR1 as MNHNY and CDR2 as SVGAGI (reference sequence).